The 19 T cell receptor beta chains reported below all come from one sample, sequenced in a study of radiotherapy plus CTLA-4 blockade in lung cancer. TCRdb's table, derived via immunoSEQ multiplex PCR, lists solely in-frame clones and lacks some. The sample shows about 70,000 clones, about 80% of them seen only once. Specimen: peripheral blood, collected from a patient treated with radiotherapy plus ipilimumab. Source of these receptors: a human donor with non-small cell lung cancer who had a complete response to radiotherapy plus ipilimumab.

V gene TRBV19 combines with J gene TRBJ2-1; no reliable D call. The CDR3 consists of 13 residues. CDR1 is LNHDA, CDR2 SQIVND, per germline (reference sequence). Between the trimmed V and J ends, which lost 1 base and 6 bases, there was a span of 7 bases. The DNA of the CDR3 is TGTGCCAGTAGTATAGGTTTTACCAATGAGCAGTTCTTC. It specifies CASSIGFTNEQFF.

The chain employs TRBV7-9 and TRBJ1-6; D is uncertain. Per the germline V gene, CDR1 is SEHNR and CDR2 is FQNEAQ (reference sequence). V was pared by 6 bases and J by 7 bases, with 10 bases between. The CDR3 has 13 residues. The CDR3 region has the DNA TGTGCCAGCAGTCGCGACGGGAATTCACCCCTCCACTTT. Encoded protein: CASSRDGNSPLHF.

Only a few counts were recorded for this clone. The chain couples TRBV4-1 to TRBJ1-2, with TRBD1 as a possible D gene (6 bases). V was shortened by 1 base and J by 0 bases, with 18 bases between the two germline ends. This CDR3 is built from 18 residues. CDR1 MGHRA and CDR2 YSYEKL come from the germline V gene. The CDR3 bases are TGCGCCAGCAGCCAAGCGGGAGGGGGGGGTGGCCCTAACTATGGCTACACCTTC. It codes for CASSQAGGGGGPNYGYTF.

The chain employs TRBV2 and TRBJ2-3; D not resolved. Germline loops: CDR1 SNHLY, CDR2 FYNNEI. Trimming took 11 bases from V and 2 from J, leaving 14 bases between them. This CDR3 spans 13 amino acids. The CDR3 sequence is CAVHLGYTDTQYF. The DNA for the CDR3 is TGTGCCGTCCACTTGGGTTACACAGATACGCAGTATTTT.

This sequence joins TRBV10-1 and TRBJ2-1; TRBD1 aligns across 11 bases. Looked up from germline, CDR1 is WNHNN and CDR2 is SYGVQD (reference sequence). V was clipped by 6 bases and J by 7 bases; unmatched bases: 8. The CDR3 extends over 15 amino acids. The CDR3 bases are TGCGCCAGCAGGCCGGACAGGGGGCTGAGGAATGAGCAGTTCTTC. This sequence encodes CASRPDRGLRNEQFF.

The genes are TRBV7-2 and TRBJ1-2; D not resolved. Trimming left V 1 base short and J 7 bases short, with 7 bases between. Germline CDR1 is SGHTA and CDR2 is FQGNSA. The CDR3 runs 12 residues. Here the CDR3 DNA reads TGTGCCAGCAGCTTAGGGGTTGGTGGCTACACCTTC. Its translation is CASSLGVGGYTF.

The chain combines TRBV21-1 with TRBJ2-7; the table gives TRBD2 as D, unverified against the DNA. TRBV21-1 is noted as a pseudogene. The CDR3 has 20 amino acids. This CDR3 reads CASRVVTSGRADPPPYEQYV. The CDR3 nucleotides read TGTGCCAGCAGGGTTGTAACTAGCGGGAGGGCCGATCCCCCCCCCTACGAGCAGTACGTC.

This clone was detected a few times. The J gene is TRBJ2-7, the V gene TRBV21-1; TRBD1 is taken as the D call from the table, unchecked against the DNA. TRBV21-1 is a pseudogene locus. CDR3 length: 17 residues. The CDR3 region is CASSGAIRDRGPYEQYV. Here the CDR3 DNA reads TGTGCCAGCAGCGGCGCCATCCGGGACAGGGGTCCCTACGAGCAGTACGTC.

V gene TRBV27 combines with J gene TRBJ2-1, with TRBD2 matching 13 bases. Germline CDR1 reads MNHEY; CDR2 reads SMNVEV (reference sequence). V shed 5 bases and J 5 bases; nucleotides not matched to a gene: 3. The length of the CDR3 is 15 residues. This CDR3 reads CASSHTSGGDNEQFF. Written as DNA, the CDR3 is TGTGCCAGCAGTCACACTAGCGGGGGGGACAATGAGCAGTTCTTC.

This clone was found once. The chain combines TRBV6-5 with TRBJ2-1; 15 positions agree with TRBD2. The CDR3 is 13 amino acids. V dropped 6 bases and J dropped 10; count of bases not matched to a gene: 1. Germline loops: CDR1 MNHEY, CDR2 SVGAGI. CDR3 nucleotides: TGTGCCAGCAGGGGGACTAGCGGGGGGGAGCAGTTCTTC. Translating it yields CASRGTSGGEQFF.

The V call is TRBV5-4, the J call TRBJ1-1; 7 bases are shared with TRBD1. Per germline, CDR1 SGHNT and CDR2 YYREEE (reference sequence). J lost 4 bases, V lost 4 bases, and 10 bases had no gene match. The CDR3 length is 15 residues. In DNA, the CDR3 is TGTGCCAGCAGCAGATTTGACAGGGAGGGCACTGAAGCTTTCTTT. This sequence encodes CASSRFDREGTEAFF.

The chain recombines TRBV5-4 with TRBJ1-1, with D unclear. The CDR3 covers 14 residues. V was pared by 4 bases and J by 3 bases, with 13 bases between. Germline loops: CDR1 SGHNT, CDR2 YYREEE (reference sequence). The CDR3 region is CASSPGIPDTEAFF. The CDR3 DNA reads TGTGCCAGCAGCCCCGGGATCCCCGACACTGAAGCTTTCTTT.

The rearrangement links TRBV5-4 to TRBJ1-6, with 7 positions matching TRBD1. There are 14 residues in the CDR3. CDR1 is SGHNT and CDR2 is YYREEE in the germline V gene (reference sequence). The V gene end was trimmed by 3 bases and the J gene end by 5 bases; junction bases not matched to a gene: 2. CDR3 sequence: CASSWDSNNSPLHF. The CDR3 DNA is TGTGCCAGCAGCTGGGACAGTAATAATTCACCCCTCCACTTT.

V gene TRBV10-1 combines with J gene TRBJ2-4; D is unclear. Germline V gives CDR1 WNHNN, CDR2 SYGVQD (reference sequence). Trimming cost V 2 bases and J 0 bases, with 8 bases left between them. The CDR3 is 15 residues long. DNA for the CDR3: TGCGCCAGCAGTGAGGGAAGGCTAGCCAAAAACATTCAGTACTTC. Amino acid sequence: CASSEGRLAKNIQYF.

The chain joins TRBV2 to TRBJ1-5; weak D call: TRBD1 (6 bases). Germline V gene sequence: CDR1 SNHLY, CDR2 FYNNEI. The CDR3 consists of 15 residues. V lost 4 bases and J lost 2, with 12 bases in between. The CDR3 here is CASSGARGGNQPQHF. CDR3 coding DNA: TGTGCCAGCAGTGGGGCCAGGGGTGGCAATCAGCCCCAGCATTTT.

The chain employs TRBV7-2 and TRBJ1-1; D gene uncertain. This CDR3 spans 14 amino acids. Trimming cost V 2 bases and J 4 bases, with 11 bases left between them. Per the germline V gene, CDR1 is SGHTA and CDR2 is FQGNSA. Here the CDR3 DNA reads TGTGCCAGCAGCTTATCGGGGATCAGCACTGAAGCTTTCTTT. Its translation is CASSLSGISTEAFF.

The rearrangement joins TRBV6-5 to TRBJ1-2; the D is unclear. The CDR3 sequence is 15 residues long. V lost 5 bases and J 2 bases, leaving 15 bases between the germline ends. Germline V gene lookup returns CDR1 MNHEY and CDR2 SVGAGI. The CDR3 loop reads CASSPRRTGNYGYTF. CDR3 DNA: TGTGCCAGCAGTCCCCGCCGGACGGGGAACTATGGCTACACCTTC.

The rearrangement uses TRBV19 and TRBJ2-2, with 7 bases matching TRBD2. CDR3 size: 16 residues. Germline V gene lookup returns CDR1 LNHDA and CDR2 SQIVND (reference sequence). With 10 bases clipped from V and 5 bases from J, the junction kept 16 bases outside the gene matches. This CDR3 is CATKVGGRKGTGELFF. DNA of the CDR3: TGTGCCACCAAGGTGGGAGGGAGGAAGGGTACCGGGGAGCTGTTTTTT.

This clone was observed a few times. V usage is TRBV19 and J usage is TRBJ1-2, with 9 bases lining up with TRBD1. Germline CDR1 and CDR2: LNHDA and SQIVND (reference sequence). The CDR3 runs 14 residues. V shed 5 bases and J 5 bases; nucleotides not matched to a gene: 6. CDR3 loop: CASSVRGTGYGYTF. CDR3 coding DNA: TGTGCCAGTAGTGTCCGTGGGACAGGGTATGGCTACACCTTC.